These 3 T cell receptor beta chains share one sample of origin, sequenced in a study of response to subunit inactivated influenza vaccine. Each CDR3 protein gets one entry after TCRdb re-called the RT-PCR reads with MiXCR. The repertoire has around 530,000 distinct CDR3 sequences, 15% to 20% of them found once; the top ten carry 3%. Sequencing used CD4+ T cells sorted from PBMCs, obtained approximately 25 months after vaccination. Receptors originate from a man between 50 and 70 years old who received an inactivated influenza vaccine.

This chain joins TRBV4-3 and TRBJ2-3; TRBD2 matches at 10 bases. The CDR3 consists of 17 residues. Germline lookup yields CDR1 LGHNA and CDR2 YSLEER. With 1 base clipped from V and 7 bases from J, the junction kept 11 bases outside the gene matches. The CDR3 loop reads CASSQVMGTSVPHTQYF. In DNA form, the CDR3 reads TGCGCCAGCAGCCAAGTTATGGGGACTAGCGTCCCACATACGCAGTATTTT.

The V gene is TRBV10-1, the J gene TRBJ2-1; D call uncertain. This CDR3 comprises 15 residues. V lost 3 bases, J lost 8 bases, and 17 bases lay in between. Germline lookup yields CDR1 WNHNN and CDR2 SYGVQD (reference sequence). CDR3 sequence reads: CASSDQKVPGDEQFF. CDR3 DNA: TGCGCCAGCAGTGATCAGAAAGTACCAGGCGATGAGCAGTTCTTC.

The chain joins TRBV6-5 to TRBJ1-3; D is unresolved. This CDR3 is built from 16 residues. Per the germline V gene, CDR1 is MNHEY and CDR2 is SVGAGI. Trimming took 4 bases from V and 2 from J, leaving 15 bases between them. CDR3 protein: CASSSGNQATGNTIYF. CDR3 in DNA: TGTGCCAGCAGTTCCGGGAATCAGGCTACTGGAAACACCATATATTTT.